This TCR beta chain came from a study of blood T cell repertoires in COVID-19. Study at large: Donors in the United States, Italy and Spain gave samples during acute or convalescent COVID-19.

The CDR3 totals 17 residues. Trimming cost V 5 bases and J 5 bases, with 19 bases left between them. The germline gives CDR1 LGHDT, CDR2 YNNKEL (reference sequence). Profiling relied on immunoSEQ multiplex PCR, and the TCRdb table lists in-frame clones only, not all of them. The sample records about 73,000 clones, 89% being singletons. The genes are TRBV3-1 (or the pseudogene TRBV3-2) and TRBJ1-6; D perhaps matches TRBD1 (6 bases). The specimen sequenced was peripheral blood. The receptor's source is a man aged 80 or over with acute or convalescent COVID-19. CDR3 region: CASSFLGSDRDNSPLHF. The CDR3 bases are TGTGCCAGCAGCTTCCTGGGGTCGGACAGAGATAATTCACCCCTCCACTTT.